The TCR beta chain under discussion was sequenced for a study of blood T cell repertoires in COVID-19. On the study more broadly: The United States, Italy and Spain supplied acute and convalescent COVID-19 samples. PBMCs, B-cell-depleted T cells, or T cells were the source of the cDNA or gDNA that made up the material.

The CDR3 totals 13 residues. V lost 8 bases to trimming and J lost 8 bases, with 18 bases between them. Original methodology: Estimated nucleated cell counts came from reference gene primer amplification. Repertoires were generated with immunoSEQ multiplex PCR, while TCRdb's copy carries only in-frame clones and drops some. V and J calls and clone size are those listed in that table; D and trimming were worked out from the DNA. The sample has around 220,000 clones; over 75% are singletons. This clonotype was sampled from a man in his forties or fifties with acute or convalescent COVID-19. The sample was peripheral blood. The chain has TRBV12-3 or TRBV12-4 and TRBJ1-2, with D perhaps matching TRBD1 (5 bases). CDR3 sequence: CASGTGLPDGYTF. The DNA for the CDR3 is TGTGCCAGCGGAACGGGACTGCCGGACGGCTACACCTTC.